These T cell receptor beta chains were read from a single sample in a study of T and B cells in COVID-19 patients. TCRdb recomputed calls from the multiplex PCR reads with MiXCR, one row per CDR3 protein. The repertoire holds 20,000 to 25,000 distinct CDR3 sequences, with under 35% as singletons. Material: blood. Receptors originate from a human donor who had recovered from COVID-19. Both conserved end residues are part of each CDR3. D genes are given only for firm matches. Size tells how often a clone was seen (once, few, many) or the class of an expanded clone, and some rows leave it out.

V: TRBV27
size: .
D: .
J: TRBJ2-7
DNA: TGTGCCAGCAGTTTATGGGGGGGGGCCAGCTCCTACGAGCAGTACTTC
CDR3: CASSLWGGASSYEQYF

V: TRBV6-5
size: few
D: TRBD1
J: TRBJ1-1
DNA: TGTGCCAGCAGGGCCGGGACAGGGAGAACTGAAGCTTTCTTT
CDR3: CASRAGTGRTEAFF

V: TRBV6-4
size: .
D: .
J: TRBJ2-7
DNA: TGTGCCAGCAGTGAATGGGGGGCGGGATACGAGCAGTACTTC
CDR3: CASSEWGAGYEQYF

V: TRBV5-1
size: few
D: TRBD2
J: TRBJ2-2
DNA: TGCGCCAGCAGCATCTCGGAGCGGGGGACCGGGGAGCTGTTTTTT
CDR3: CASSISERGTGELFF

V: TRBV6-5
size: many
D: .
J: TRBJ2-7
DNA: TGTGCCAGCAGTTACTCGACTCACACCTACTACGAGCAGTACTTC
CDR3: CASSYSTHTYYEQYF

V: TRBV6-6
size: medium-sized
D: TRBD2
J: TRBJ2-1
DNA: TGTGCCAGCAGTTACCAAGCGGGGGGCCCAAATGAGCAGTTCTTC
CDR3: CASSYQAGGPNEQFF

V: TRBV30
size: many
D: TRBD1
J: TRBJ1-4
DNA: TGTGCCGGATCACAGGGGGTCAGTGAAAAACTGTTTTTT
CDR3: CAGSQGVSEKLFF

V: TRBV6-5
size: .
D: .
J: TRBJ1-1
DNA: TGTGCCAGCAGTTACTCGATCGCCGGGCCCACTGAAGCTTTCTTT
CDR3: CASSYSIAGPTEAFF

V: TRBV27
size: medium-sized
D: .
J: TRBJ2-7
DNA: TGTGCCAGCAGTTTATCGGACAGCTCCTACGAGCAGTACTTC
CDR3: CASSLSDSSYEQYF

V: TRBV29-1
size: medium-sized
D: .
J: TRBJ2-7
DNA: TGCAGCGTTGGTTCGGGGTACGAGCAGTACTTC
CDR3: CSVGSGYEQYF

V: TRBV4-1
size: .
D: TRBD1
J: TRBJ2-1
DNA: TGCGCCAGCAGCCAAACGGTTGGGACAGGGAGATTTGAGCAGTTCTTC
CDR3: CASSQTVGTGRFEQFF

V: TRBV24-1
size: few
D: .
J: TRBJ2-7
DNA: TGTGCCACCAGTGCCACTGACAGTTCCTACGAGCAGTACTTC
CDR3: CATSATDSSYEQYF

V: TRBV19
size: medium-sized
D: TRBD1
J: TRBJ1-6
DNA: TGTGCCAGCGTACAGGGGGGGAATTATAATTCACCCCTCCACTTT
CDR3: CASVQGGNYNSPLHF

V: TRBV11-3
size: .
D: TRBD2
J: TRBJ2-1
DNA: TGTGCCAGCAGCAGGAGCGGGGGGCCTTTCTCCTACAATGAGCAGTTCTTC
CDR3: CASSRSGGPFSYNEQFF

V: TRBV13
size: .
D: .
J: TRBJ2-5
DNA: TGTGCCAGCAGCCCCGGGAGACAAGAGACCCAGTACTTC
CDR3: CASSPGRQETQYF

V: TRBV7-9
size: few
D: TRBD1
J: TRBJ2-5
DNA: TGTGCCAGCAGCTTAGGGGACAGGGGGCGGGAGACCCAGTACTTC
CDR3: CASSLGDRGRETQYF

V: TRBV30
size: .
D: TRBD2
J: TRBJ2-1
DNA: TGTGCCAGTAGTATAGATCATCTAGCGGGGGGGCCGAGATACAATGAGCAGTTCTTC
CDR3: CASSIDHLAGGPRYNEQFF

V: TRBV5-4
size: once
D: .
J: TRBJ2-3
DNA: TGCGCCAGCAGCTGGGCAGGGTCTCCAGATACGCAGTATTTT
CDR3: CASSWAGSPDTQYF

V: TRBV11-3
size: many
D: TRBD1
J: TRBJ1-1
DNA: TGTGCCAGCAGCTTTGGGACAGGGGTCGGCACTGAAGCTTTCTTT
CDR3: CASSFGTGVGTEAFF

V: TRBV19
size: many
D: .
J: TRBJ1-1
DNA: TGTGCCAGTAGTAACTTGGGGATTGTTGAAGCTTTCTTT
CDR3: CASSNLGIVEAFF